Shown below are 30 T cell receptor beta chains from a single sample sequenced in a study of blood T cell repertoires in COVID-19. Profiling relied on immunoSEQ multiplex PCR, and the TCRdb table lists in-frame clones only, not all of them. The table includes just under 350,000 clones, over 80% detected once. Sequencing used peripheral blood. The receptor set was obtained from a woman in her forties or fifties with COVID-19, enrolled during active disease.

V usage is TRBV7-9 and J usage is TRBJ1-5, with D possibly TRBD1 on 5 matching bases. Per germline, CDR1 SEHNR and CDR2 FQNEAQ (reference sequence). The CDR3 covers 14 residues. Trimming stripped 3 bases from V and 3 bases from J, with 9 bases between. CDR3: CASSLVGVNQPQHF. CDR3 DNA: TGTGCCAGCAGCTTGGTAGGGGTCAATCAGCCCCAGCATTTT. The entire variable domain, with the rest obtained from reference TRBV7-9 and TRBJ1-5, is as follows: DTGVSQNPRHKITKRGQNVTFRCDPISEHNRLYWYRQTLGQGPEFLTYFQNEAQLEKSRLLSDRFSAERPKGSFSTLEIQRTEQGDSAMYLCASSLVGVNQPQHFGDGTRLSIL.

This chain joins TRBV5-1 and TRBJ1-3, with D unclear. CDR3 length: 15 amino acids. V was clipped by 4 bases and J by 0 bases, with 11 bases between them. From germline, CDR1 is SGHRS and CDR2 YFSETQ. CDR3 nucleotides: TGCGCCAGCAGCCAAGAGAGCTCCTCTGGAAACACCATATATTTT. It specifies CASSQESSSGNTIYF.

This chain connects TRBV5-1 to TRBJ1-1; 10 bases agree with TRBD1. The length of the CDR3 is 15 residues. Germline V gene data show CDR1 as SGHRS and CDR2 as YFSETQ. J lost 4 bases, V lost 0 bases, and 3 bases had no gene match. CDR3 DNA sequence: TGCGCCAGCAGCTTGGGGGACAGGGGATTCACTGAAGCTTTCTTT. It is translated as CASSLGDRGFTEAFF.

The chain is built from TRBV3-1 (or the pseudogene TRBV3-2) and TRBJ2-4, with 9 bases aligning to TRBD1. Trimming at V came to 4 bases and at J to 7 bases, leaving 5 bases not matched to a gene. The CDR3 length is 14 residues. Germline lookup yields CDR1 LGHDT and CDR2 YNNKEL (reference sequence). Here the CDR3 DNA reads TGTGCCAGCAGCCCCGGGACAGGGTACAACATTCAGTACTTC. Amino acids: CASSPGTGYNIQYF.

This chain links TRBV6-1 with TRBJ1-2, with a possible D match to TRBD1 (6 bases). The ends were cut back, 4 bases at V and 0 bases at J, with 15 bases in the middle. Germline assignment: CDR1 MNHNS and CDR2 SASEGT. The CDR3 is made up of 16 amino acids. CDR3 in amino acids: CASSANPTGSNYGYTF. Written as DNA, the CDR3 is TGTGCCAGCAGTGCCAATCCGACAGGTTCTAACTATGGCTACACCTTC.

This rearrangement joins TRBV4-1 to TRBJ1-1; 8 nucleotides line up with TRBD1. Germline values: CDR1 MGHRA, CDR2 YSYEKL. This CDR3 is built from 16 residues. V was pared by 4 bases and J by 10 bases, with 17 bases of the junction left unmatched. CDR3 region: CASSRAQGRTGFRAFF. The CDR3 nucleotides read TGCGCCAGCAGCCGCGCCCAGGGTAGGACAGGGTTTCGAGCTTTCTTT.

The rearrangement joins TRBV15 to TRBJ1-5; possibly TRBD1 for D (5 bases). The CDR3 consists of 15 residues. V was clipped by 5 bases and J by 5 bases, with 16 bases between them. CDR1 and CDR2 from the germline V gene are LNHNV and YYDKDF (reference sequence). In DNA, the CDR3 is TGTGCCACCAGCGCGGGGGGGGGAGGGGATCAGCCCCAGCATTTT. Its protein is CATSAGGGGDQPQHF.

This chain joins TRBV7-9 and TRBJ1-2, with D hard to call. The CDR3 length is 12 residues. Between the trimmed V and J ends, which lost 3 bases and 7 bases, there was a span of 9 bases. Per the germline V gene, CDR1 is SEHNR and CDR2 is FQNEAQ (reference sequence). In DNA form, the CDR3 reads TGTGCCAGCAGCTTGGGAGTTCCTGGCTACACCTTC. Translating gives CASSLGVPGYTF.

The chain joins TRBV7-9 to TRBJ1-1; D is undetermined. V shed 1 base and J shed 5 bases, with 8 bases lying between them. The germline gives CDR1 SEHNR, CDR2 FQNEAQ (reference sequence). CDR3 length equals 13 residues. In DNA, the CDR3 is TGTGCCAGCAGCTTAGGCAGTTGGACTGAAGCTTTCTTT. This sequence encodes CASSLGSWTEAFF.

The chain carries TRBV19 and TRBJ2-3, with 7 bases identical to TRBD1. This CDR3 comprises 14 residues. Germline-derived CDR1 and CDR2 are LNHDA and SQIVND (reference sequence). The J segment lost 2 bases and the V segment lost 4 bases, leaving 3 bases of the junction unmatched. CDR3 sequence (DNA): TGTGCCAGTAGTAAGGGGGCTGACACAGATACGCAGTATTTT. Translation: CASSKGADTDTQYF. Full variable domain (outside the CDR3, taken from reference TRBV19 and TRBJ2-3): DGGITQSPKYLFRKEGQNVTLSCEQNLNHDAMYWYRQDPGQGLRLIYYSQIVNDFQKGDIAEGYSVSREKKESFPLTVTSAQKNPTAFYLCASSKGADTDTQYFGPGTRLTVL.

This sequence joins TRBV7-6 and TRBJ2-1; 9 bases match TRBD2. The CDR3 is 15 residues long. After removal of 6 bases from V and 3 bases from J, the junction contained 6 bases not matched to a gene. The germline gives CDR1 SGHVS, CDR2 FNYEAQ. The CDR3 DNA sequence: TGTGCCAGCAGGGGCGGGGGGGCGTTCTACAATGAGCAGTTCTTC. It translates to CASRGGGAFYNEQFF.

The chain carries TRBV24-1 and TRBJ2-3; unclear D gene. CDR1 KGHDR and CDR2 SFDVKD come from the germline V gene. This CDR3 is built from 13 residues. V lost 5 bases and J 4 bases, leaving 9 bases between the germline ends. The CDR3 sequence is CATSALVPDTQYF. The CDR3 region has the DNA TGTGCCACCAGTGCCCTAGTTCCAGATACGCAGTATTTT.

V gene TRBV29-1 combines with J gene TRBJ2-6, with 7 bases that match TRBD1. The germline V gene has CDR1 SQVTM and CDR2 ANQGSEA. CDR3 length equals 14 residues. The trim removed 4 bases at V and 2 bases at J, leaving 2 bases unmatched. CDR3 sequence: CSVGDRAGANVLTF. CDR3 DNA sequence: TGCAGCGTTGGAGACAGGGCTGGGGCCAACGTCCTGACTTTC.

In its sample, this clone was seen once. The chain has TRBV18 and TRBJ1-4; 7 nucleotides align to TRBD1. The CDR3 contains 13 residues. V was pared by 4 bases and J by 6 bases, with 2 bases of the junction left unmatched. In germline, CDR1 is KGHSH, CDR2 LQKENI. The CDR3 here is CASSRGTDEKLFF. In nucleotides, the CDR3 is TGTGCCAGCTCACGCGGGACAGATGAAAAACTGTTTTTT.

The CDR3 loop is CASGLRTGEVPRTEAFF. The CDR3 DNA sequence: TGTGCTAGTGGTTTAAGGACAGGGGAGGTACCGCGGACTGAAGCTTTCTTT. The chain is built from TRBV12-5 and TRBJ1-1, with TRBD1 identical over 9 bases. The ends lost 3 bases at V and 5 bases at J; junction bases unmatched: 13. The length of the CDR3 is 17 residues. Per the germline V gene, CDR1 is LGHNT and CDR2 is FRNRAP.

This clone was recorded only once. The CDR3 loop reads CASSLEGTSGDTQYF. CDR3 in DNA: TGTGCCAGCAGCTTAGAGGGGACTAGCGGGGATACGCAGTATTTT. This chain joins TRBV11-3 and TRBJ2-3; 12 bases agree with TRBD2. Germline trimming cut 0 bases from V and 6 bases from J; bases unmatched to any gene: 1. Germline CDR1 SGHNT, CDR2 YENEEA. The CDR3 is 15 residues long.

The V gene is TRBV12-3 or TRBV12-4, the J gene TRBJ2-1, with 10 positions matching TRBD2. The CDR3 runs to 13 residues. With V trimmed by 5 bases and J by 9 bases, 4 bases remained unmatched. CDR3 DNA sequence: TGTGCCAGCAGTGACGGGACTAGCGCTGAGCAGTTCTTC. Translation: CASSDGTSAEQFF.

The CDR3 sequence: CSGRLGTVYTEAFF. The DNA for the CDR3 is TGCAGCGGACGACTCGGGACAGTGTACACTGAAGCTTTCTTT. The chain recombines TRBV29-1 with TRBJ1-1, with 7 bases matching TRBD1. The CDR3 contains 14 residues. Unmatched junction bases numbered 11, after V lost 7 bases and J lost 3 bases. Germline V CDR1 and CDR2: SQVTM, ANQGSEA.

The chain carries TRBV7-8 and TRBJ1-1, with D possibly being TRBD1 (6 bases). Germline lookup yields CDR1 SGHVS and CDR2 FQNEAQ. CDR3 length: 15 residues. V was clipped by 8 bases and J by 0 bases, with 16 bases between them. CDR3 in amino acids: CASLVGQSMNTEAFF. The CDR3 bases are TGTGCCAGCCTTGTAGGACAGAGCATGAACACTGAAGCTTTCTTT.

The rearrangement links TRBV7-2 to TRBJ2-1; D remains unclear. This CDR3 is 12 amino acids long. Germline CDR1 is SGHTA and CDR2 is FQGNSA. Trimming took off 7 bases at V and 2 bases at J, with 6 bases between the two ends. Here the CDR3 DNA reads TGTGCCAGCACGCAGGCCTACAATGAGCAGTTCTTC. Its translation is CASTQAYNEQFF.

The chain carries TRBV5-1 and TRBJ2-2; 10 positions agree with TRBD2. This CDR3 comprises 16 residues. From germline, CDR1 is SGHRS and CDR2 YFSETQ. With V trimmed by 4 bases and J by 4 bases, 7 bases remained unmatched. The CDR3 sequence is CASSTLAGGGTGELFF. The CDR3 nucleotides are TGCGCCAGCAGCACCTTAGCGGGAGGAGGCACCGGGGAGCTGTTTTTT.

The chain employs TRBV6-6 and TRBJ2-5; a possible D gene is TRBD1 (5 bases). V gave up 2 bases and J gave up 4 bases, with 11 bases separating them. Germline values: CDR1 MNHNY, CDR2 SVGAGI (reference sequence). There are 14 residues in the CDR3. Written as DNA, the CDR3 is TGTGCCAGCAGTTACGACTTTAGGGGAGAGACCCAGTACTTC. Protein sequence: CASSYDFRGETQYF.

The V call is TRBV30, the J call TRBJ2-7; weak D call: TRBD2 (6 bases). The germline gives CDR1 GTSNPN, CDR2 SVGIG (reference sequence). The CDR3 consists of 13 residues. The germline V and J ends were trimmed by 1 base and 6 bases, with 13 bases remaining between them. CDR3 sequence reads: CAWSASNGGEQYF. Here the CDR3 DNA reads TGTGCCTGGAGTGCATCCAACGGGGGCGAGCAGTACTTC. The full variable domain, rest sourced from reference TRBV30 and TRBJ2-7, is SQTIHQWPATLVQPVGSPLSLECTVEGTSNPNLYWYRQAAGRGLQLLFYSVGIGQISSEVPQNLSASRPQDRQFILSSKKLLLSDSGFYLCAWSASNGGEQYFGPGTRLTVT.

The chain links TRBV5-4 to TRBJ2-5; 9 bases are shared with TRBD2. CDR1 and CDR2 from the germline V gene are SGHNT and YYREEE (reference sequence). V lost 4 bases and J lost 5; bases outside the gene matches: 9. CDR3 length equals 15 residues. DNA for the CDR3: TGTGCCAGCAGCCTCCGACTAGCGGCCGGGGAGACCCAGTACTTC. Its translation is CASSLRLAAGETQYF.

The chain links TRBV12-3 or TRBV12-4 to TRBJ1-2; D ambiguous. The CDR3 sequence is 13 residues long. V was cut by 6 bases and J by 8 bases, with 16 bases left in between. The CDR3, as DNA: TGTGCCAGCAGCCCTACGGGGTTACGGGGCTACACCTTC. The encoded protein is CASSPTGLRGYTF.

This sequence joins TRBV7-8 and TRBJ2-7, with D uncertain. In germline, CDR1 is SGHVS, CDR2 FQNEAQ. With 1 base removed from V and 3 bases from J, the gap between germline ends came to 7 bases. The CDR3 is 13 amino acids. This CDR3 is CASSLGLLYEQYF. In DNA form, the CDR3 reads TGTGCCAGCAGCTTAGGCTTACTCTACGAGCAGTACTTC.

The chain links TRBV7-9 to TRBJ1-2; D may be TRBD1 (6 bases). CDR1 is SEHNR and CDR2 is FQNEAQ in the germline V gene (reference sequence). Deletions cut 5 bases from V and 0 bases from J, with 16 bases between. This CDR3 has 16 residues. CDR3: CASSRPGQEANYGYTF. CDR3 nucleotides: TGTGCCAGCAGCAGACCGGGACAAGAAGCTAACTATGGCTACACCTTC. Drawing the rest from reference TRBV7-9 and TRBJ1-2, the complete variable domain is DTGVSQNPRHKITKRGQNVTFRCDPISEHNRLYWYRQTLGQGPEFLTYFQNEAQLEKSRLLSDRFSAERPKGSFSTLEIQRTEQGDSAMYLCASSRPGQEANYGYTFGSGTRLTVV.

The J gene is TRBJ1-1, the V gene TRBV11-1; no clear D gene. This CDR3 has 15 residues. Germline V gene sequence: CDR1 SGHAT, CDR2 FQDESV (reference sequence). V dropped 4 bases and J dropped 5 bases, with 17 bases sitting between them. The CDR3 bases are TGTGCCAGCAGCTCCTTTCGTTCAGCGAAGACTGAAGCTTTCTTT. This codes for CASSSFRSAKTEAFF. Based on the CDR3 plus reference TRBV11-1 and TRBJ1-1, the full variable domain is EAEVAQSPRYKITEKSQAVAFWCDPISGHATLYWYRQILGQGPELLVQFQDESVVDDSQLPKDRFSAERLKGVDSTLKIQPAELGDSAMYLCASSSFRSAKTEAFFGQGTRLTVV.

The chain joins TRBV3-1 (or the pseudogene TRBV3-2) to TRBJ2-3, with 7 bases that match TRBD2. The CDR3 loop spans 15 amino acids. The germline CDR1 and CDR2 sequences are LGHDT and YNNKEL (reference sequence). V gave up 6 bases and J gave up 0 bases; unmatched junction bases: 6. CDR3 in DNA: TGTGCCAGCAGACCTCGGACTAGTAGCACAGATACGCAGTATTTT. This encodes CASRPRTSSTDTQYF.

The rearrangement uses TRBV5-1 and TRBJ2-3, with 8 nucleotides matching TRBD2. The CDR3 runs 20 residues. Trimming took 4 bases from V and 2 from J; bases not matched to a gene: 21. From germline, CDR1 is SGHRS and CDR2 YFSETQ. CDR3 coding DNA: TGCGCCAGCAGCAAGGGCAGGGGACCCCTAGCGGGCTTTATCACAGATACGCAGTATTTT. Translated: CASSKGRGPLAGFITDTQYF.